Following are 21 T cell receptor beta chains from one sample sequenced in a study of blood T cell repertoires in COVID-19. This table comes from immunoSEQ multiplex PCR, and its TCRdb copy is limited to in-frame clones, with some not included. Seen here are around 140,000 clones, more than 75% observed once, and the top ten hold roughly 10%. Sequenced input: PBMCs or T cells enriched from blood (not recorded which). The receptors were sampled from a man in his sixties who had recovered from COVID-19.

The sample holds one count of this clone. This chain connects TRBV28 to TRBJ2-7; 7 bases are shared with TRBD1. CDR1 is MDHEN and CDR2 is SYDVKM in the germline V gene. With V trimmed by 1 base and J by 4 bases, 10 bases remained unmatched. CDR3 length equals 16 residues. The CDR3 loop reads CASSLSADRTTYEQYF. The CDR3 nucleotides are TGTGCCAGCAGTTTATCCGCGGACAGGACCACTTACGAGCAGTACTTC.

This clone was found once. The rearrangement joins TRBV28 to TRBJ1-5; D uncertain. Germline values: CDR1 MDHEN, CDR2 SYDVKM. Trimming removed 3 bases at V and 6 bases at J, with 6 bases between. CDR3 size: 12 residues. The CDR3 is CASSFQRQPQHF. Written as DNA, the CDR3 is TGTGCCAGCAGTTTCCAGCGTCAGCCCCAGCATTTT.

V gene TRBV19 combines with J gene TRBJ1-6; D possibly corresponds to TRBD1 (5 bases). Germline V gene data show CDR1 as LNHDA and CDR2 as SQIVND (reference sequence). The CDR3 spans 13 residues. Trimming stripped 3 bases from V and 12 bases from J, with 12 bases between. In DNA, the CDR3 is TGTGCCAGTAGTATGCAGCAGGGAATACCCCTCCACTTT. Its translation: CASSMQQGIPLHF.

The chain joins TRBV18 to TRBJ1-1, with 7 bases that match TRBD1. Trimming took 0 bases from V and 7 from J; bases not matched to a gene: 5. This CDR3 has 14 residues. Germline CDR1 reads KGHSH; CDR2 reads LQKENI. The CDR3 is CASSPPGTAFEAFF. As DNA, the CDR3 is TGTGCCAGCTCACCACCAGGGACAGCCTTTGAAGCTTTCTTT.

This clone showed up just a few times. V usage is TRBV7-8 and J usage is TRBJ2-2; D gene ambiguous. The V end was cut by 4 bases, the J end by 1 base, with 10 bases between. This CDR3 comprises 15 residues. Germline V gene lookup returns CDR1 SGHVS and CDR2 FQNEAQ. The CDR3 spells CASSSTSKNTGELFF. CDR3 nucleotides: TGTGCCAGCAGCTCTACCTCTAAGAACACCGGGGAGCTGTTTTTT.

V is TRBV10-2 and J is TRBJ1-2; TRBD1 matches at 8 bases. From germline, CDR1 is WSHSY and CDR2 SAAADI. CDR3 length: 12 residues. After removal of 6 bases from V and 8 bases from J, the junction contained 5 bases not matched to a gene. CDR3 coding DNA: TGCGCCAGCAGCGGACAGGGAAAGGGCTACACCTTC. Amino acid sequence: CASSGQGKGYTF.

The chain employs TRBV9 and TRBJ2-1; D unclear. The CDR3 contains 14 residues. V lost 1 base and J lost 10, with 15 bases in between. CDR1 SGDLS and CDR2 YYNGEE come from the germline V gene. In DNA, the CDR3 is TGTGCCAGCAGCGTACGCTTGAGGCCGGAGGAGCAGTTCTTC. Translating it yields CASSVRLRPEEQFF.

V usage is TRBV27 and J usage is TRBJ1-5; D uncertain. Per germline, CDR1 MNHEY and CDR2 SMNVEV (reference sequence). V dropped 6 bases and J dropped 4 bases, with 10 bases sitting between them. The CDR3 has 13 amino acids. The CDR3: CASSPHSNQPQHF. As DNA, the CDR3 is TGTGCCAGCAGCCCTCACTCGAATCAGCCCCAGCATTTT.

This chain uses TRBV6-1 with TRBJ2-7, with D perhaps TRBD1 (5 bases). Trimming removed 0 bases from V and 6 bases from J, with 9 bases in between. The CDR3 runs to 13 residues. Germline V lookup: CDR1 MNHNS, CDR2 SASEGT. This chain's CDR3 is CASSEARQGEQYF. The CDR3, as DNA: TGTGCCAGCAGTGAAGCGCGTCAGGGCGAGCAGTACTTC.

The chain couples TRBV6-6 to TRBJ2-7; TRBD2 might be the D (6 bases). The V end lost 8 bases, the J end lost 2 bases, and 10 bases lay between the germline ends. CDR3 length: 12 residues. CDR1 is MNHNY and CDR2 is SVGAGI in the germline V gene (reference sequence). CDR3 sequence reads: CASGLAAYEQYF. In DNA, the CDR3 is TGTGCCAGCGGGTTAGCGGCCTACGAGCAGTACTTC.

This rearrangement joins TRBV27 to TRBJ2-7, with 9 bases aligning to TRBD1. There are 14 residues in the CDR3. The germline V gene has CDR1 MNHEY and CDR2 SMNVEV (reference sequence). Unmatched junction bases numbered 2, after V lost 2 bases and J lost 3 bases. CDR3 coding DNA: TGTGCCAGCAGTTTAGGACAGGGGAGCTACGAGCAGTACTTC. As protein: CASSLGQGSYEQYF.

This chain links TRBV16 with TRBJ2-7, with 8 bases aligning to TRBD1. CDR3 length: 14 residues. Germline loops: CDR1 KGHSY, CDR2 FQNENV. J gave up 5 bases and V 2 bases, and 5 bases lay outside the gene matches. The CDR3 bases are TGTGCCAGCAGCCAAGGGACAGGCGACGACGAGCAGTACTTC. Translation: CASSQGTGDDEQYF.

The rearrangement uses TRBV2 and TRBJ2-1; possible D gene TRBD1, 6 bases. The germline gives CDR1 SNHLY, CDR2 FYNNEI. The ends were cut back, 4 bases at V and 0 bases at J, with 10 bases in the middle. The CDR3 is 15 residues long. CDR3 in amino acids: CASSADSGSYNEQFF. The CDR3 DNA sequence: TGTGCCAGCAGTGCGGACAGCGGCTCCTACAATGAGCAGTTCTTC.

The CDR3 spells CASSSRGGHEQYF. Here the CDR3 DNA reads TGTGCCAGCAGTTCCCGTGGCGGGCACGAGCAGTACTTC. This chain connects TRBV27 to TRBJ2-7, with D possibly matching TRBD2 (5 bases). The CDR3 extends over 13 amino acids. V shed 4 bases and J shed 5 bases, with 12 bases lying between them. Germline CDR1 reads MNHEY; CDR2 reads SMNVEV (reference sequence).

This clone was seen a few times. The CDR3 loop reads CASSGLAGFYNEQFF. The CDR3 coding sequence is TGCGCCAGCAGTGGGCTAGCGGGATTCTACAATGAGCAGTTCTTC. The chain is built from TRBV10-2 and TRBJ2-1, with 9 bases identical to TRBD2. This CDR3 has 15 residues. Germline-derived CDR1 and CDR2 are WSHSY and SAAADI. J was trimmed by 3 bases and V by 4 bases; bases with no gene match: 4.

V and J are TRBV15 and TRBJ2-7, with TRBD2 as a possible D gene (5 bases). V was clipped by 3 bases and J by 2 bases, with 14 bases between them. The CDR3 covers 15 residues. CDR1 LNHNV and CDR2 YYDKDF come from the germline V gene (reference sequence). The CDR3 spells CATSRGGGSPYEQYF. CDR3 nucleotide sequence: TGTGCCACCAGCAGGGGTGGAGGATCCCCCTACGAGCAGTACTTC. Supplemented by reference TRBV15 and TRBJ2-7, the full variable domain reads DAMVIQNPRYQVTQFGKPVTLSCSQTLNHNVMYWYQQKSSQAPKLLFHYYDKDFNNEADTPDNFQSRRPNTSFCFLDIRSPGLGDTAMYLCATSRGGGSPYEQYFGPGTRLTVT.

The CDR3 is CASSQTGGLNIQYF. The DNA of the CDR3 is TGTGCCAGCAGCCAAACTGGGGGGTTGAACATTCAGTACTTC. The genes are TRBV27 and TRBJ2-4; tentative D call: TRBD2 (6 bases). Germline values: CDR1 MNHEY, CDR2 SMNVEV (reference sequence). The CDR3 has 14 amino acids. V was shortened by 6 bases and J by 7 bases, with 16 bases between the two germline ends.

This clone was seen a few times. The CDR3 region has the DNA TGTGCCAGCAGCCGGACAGGGTACGGTGGCTACACCTTC. Its protein is CASSRTGYGGYTF. The rearrangement links TRBV25-1 to TRBJ1-2; 8 positions match TRBD1. CDR3 length equals 13 residues. The germline V gene encodes CDR1 MGHDK and CDR2 SYGVNS. Trimming cost V 6 bases and J 7 bases; bases outside gene matches: 7.

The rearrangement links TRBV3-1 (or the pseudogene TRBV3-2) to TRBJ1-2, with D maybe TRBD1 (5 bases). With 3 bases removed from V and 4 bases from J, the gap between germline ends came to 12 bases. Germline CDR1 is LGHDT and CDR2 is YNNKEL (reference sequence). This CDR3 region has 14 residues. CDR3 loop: CASSHPGFAYGYTF. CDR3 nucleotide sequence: TGTGCCAGCAGCCATCCAGGGTTTGCCTATGGCTACACCTTC.

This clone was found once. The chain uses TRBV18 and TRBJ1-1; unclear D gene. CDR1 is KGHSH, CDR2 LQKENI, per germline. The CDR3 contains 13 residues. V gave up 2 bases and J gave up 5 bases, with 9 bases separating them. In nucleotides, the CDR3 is TGTGCCAGCTCACCAAACACGGGAACTGAAGCTTTCTTT. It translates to CASSPNTGTEAFF. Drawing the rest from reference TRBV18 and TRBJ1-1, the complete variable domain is NAGVMQNPRHLVRRRGQEARLRCSPMKGHSHVYWYRQLPEEGLKFMVYLQKENIIDESGMPKERFSAEFPKEGPSILRIQQVVRGDSAAYFCASSPNTGTEAFFGQGTRLTVV.

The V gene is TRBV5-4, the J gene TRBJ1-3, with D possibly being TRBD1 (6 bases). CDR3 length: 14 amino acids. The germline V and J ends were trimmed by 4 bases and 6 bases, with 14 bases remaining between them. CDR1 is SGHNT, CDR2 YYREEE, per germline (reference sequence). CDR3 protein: CASSRDIGPNTIYF. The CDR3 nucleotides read TGTGCCAGCAGCCGGGACATTGGGCCAAACACCATATATTTT.